Following are 9 T cell receptor beta chains from one sample sequenced in a study of regulatory T cells in long-lasting Graves disease. Time point meaning: newly diagnosed GD, antithyroid drugs for less than 3 months. Construction of the TCR library relied on RNA isolated from PBMCs. The authors built TCR beta libraries using iRepertoire HTBI primers and Arm-PCR of CDR3 regions. TCRdb reprocessed the multiplex PCR reads via MiXCR and lists one record per CDR3 protein. The sample includes 450,000 to 700,000 distinct CDR3 sequences, about 13% of them seen just once. The sample also formed part of further work on T cells in Graves' hyperthyroidism and ophthalmopathy.

The input for sequencing was peripheral blood mononuclear cells (PBMCs), taken at new diagnosis, from a patient treated with antithyroid drugs. Receptor source: a man aged 25-45 years with Graves disease.

The chain has TRBV20-1 and TRBJ2-2; D may be TRBD1 (7 bases). Trimming removed 5 bases from V and 10 bases from J, with 23 bases in between. This CDR3 has 15 residues. Per the germline V gene, CDR1 is DFQATT and CDR2 is SNEGSKA (reference sequence). The CDR3 coding sequence is TGCAGTGCTGGGGGGTTCGACAGGGCCTCTGCGGAGCTGTTTTTT. This sequence encodes CSAGGFDRASAELFF.

This clonotype was seen a few times. The chain carries TRBV28 and TRBJ2-5, with D possibly called TRBD1 or TRBD2 (6 bases each). This CDR3 comprises 14 residues. Germline V gives CDR1 MDHEN, CDR2 SYDVKM. V was cut by 6 bases and J by 5 bases, with 16 bases left in between. CDR3 sequence: CASSARGPRETQYF. The CDR3 DNA follows: TGTGCCAGCAGCGCCCGGGGGCCCCGGGAGACCCAGTACTTC.

This clonotype was detected many times. This chain uses TRBV12-3 or TRBV12-4 with TRBJ2-3; TRBD2 matches at 13 bases. This CDR3 is 17 amino acids long. V lost 5 bases, J lost 1 base, and 6 bases stayed unmatched. The CDR3, as DNA: TGTGCCAGCAGTCCACGGACTAGCGGGAGAGGCACAGATACGCAGTATTTT. It encodes CASSPRTSGRGTDTQYF.

This clonotype was found a few times. J is TRBJ2-1 and V is TRBV20-1, with 8 nucleotides matching TRBD1. Per the germline V gene, CDR1 is DFQATT and CDR2 is SNEGSKA (reference sequence). The CDR3 spans 15 residues. Unmatched junction bases numbered 10, after V lost 0 bases and J lost 9 bases. CDR3 amino acids: CSARDMTGEEGEQFF. DNA for the CDR3: TGCAGTGCTAGAGATATGACAGGGGAGGAGGGTGAGCAGTTCTTC.

This clonotype was seen more than once but under ten times. A read error is the likely source, as a far larger clone sits one nucleotide away. The chain recombines TRBV28 with TRBJ2-7; 10 nucleotides align to TRBD2. The V and J ends lost 3 bases and 7 bases, in that order; junction bases with no gene match: 6. This CDR3 comprises 14 residues. Germline V gene lookup returns CDR1 MDHEN and CDR2 SYDVKM. The CDR3 sequence: CASSFSGRAGEQYF. The CDR3 DNA is TGTGCCAGCAGTTTCAGCGGGAGGGCCGGGGAGCAGTACTTC.

Worth noting for this clonotype: Possible read error: a much larger clone is one base away. This chain connects TRBV30 to TRBJ2-5, with D perhaps matching TRBD2 (5 bases). V lost 1 base, J lost 5 bases, and 14 bases lay in between. CDR3 size: 14 residues. Germline-derived CDR1 and CDR2 are GTSNPN and SVGIG (reference sequence). CDR3 residues: CAWSAVAEVETQYF. CDR3 nucleotide sequence: TGTGCCTGGAGTGCAGTCGCGGAGGTGGAGACCCAGTACTTC.

This chain joins TRBV27 and TRBJ2-7, with unresolved D. The CDR3 covers 14 residues. Trimming pared 2 bases from V and 1 base from J, leaving 9 bases between. CDR1 is MNHEY, CDR2 SMNVEV, per germline (reference sequence). This chain's CDR3 is CASSLMGSSYEQYF. In nucleotides, the CDR3 is TGTGCCAGCAGTTTAATGGGGTCGTCCTACGAGCAGTACTTC.

This clonotype occurred many times. This chain joins TRBV5-1 and TRBJ2-3; 10 bases are a match to TRBD2. V shed 7 bases, J shed 5 bases, and the junction held 7 bases outside the gene matches. The CDR3 totals 14 residues. From germline, CDR1 is SGHRS and CDR2 YFSETQ. Written as DNA, the CDR3 is TGCGCCAGCCAGCGGGAGGGCCAGAGAGATACGCAGTATTTT. Protein sequence: CASQREGQRDTQYF.

Only a few counts were recorded for this clonotype. The chain uses TRBV6-5 and TRBJ1-5; perhaps TRBD1 as D (5 bases). The CDR3 sequence is 20 residues long. The V end lost 2 bases, the J end lost 1 base, and 24 bases lay between the germline ends. CDR1 MNHEY and CDR2 SVGAGI come from the germline V gene. The CDR3 region is CASSYDGLGRSYRSNQPQHF. The CDR3 DNA is TGTGCCAGCAGTTACGATGGTTTGGGGCGATCCTATCGGAGCAATCAGCCCCAGCATTTT.